Shown below are 26 T cell receptor beta chains from a single sample sequenced in a study of chemoradiotherapy in HPV16-positive cancers. Produced via immunoSEQ multiplex PCR; TCRdb's table is partial and in-frame only. This table holds tens of thousands of clones, around nine tenths found once. Sequences were derived from blood, sampled from a patient who underwent chemoradiotherapy. The receptor set was obtained from a human donor with HPV-associated anogenital cancer.

The chain employs TRBV9 and TRBJ2-1, with 12 nucleotides matching TRBD2. The V segment lost 4 bases and the J segment 2 bases; nucleotides outside the gene matches: 1. In germline, CDR1 is SGDLS, CDR2 YYNGEE. This CDR3 spans 15 amino acids. The CDR3 region has the DNA TGTGCCAGCAGCCTAGCGGGGGGGCCCTACAATGAGCAGTTCTTC. Residues: CASSLAGGPYNEQFF.

As DNA, the CDR3 is TGTGCCAGCTCACCCTTAGACGGGACAGGGAAGACCCAGTACTTC. Protein sequence: CASSPLDGTGKTQYF. The V gene is TRBV18, the J gene TRBJ2-5; 9 nucleotides match TRBD1. Germline V gene data show CDR1 as KGHSH and CDR2 as LQKENI. V dropped 3 bases and J dropped 6; count of bases not matched to a gene: 8. This CDR3 is 15 amino acids long.

The chain carries TRBV5-4 and TRBJ1-2; TRBD1 agrees at 7 bases. The germline gives CDR1 SGHNT, CDR2 YYREEE (reference sequence). The CDR3 has 16 amino acids. The V and J ends lost 4 bases and 8 bases, in that order; junction bases with no gene match: 17. Here the CDR3 reads CASSHQSKGAVQGYTF. Here the CDR3 DNA reads TGTGCCAGCAGCCACCAGTCTAAGGGGGCTGTTCAAGGCTACACCTTC.

The CDR3 sequence is CASSLEGIMTEAFF. The CDR3 region has the DNA TGTGCCAGCAGTTTAGAGGGCATTATGACTGAAGCTTTCTTT. V and J are TRBV27 and TRBJ1-1; D gene ambiguous. Germline V lookup: CDR1 MNHEY, CDR2 SMNVEV (reference sequence). The CDR3 consists of 14 residues. Trimming left V 2 bases short and J 5 bases short, with 12 bases between.

With respect to this clone: This likely reflects a read error, since a far larger clone is one base away. The chain carries TRBV11-2 and TRBJ1-1; D is unresolved. V dropped 0 bases and J dropped 0 bases, with 5 bases sitting between them. Germline values: CDR1 SGHAT, CDR2 FQNNGV. The CDR3 is made up of 14 amino acids. CDR3 sequence (DNA): TGTGCCAGCAGCTTAGAGGCTGTGAACACTGAAGCTTTCTTT. This gives the protein CASSLEAVNTEAFF.

The chain is built from TRBV10-3 and TRBJ2-3; D tentatively reads TRBD1 or TRBD2 (5 bases each). V was clipped by 6 bases and J by 5 bases, with 6 bases between them. The CDR3 totals 11 residues. The germline V gene encodes CDR1 ENHRY and CDR2 SYGVKD. The CDR3 DNA reads as TGTGCCATCAGGGGGGAAGATACGCAGTATTTT. Protein sequence: CAIRGEDTQYF.

The chain joins TRBV2 to TRBJ1-5; the D gene is possibly TRBD1 (5 bases). The V and J ends lost 8 bases and 2 bases respectively, with 13 bases between them. The CDR3 is made up of 14 amino acids. Germline values: CDR1 SNHLY, CDR2 FYNNEI. DNA of the CDR3: TGTGCCAGCGGCCCAGGGTTTCGCAATCAGCCCCAGCATTTT. This sequence encodes CASGPGFRNQPQHF.

The V gene is TRBV19, the J gene TRBJ2-2; no firm D call. This CDR3 has 14 residues. The V gene's germline CDR1 is LNHDA and CDR2 SQIVND (reference sequence). V shed 5 bases and J shed 6 bases, with 13 bases lying between them. CDR3 sequence (DNA): TGTGCCAGTAGTCCCTCGACTGGGGCCGGGGAGCTGTTTTTT. Protein product: CASSPSTGAGELFF.

The DNA for the CDR3 is TGTGCCAGCAGCTTACCAGGGATGGGTGACTATGGCTACACCTTC. Its protein product is CASSLPGMGDYGYTF. This chain uses TRBV11-2 with TRBJ1-2; tentative D call: TRBD1 (5 bases). Germline V gene lookup returns CDR1 SGHAT and CDR2 FQNNGV. V was pared by 2 bases and J by 3 bases, with 13 bases between. The CDR3 sequence is 15 residues long.

This chain joins TRBV7-8 and TRBJ1-2; D uncertain. The germline CDR1 and CDR2 sequences are SGHVS and FQNEAQ. The CDR3 extends over 13 amino acids. The V and J ends lost 1 base and 7 bases respectively, with 10 bases between them. DNA for the CDR3: TGTGCCAGCAGCTTAGTTGCATTGGGTGGCTACACCTTC. It translates to CASSLVALGGYTF. The full variable domain, rest sourced from reference TRBV7-8 and TRBJ1-2, is GAGVSQSPRYKVAKRGQDVALRCDPISGHVSLFWYQQALGQGPEFLTYFQNEAQLDKSGLPSDRFFAERPEGSVSTLKIQRTQQEDSAVYLCASSLVALGGYTFGSGTRLTVV.

Points on this clone: An end of the junction does not agree with germline; a read error may underlie this. The V call is TRBV28, the J call TRBJ2-6, with 10 bases identical to TRBD1. This CDR3 comprises 17 residues. CDR1 and CDR2 from the germline V gene are MDHEN and SYDVKM. Written as DNA, the CDR3 is TGTGCCAGCAGTGGTAGACAGGGGGCGCGTGGGGCCAACGCCCTGACTTTC. It translates to CASSGRQGARGANALTF. The full variable domain, completed using reference TRBV28 and TRBJ2-6, is DVKVTQSSRYLVKRTGEKVFLECVQDMDHENMFWYRQDPGLGLRLIYFSYDVKMKEKGDIPEGYSVSREKKERFSLILESASTNQTSMYLCASSGRQGARGANALTFGAGSRLTVL.

V and J are TRBV15 and TRBJ1-3; no definite D call. The germline V gene has CDR1 LNHNV and CDR2 YYDKDF (reference sequence). V was pared by 0 bases and J by 0 bases, with 6 bases between. CDR3 length: 15 amino acids. Here the CDR3 DNA reads TGTGCCACCAGCAGAGAACGGTCCTCTGGAAACACCATATATTTT. Amino acid sequence: CATSRERSSGNTIYF.

In its sample, this clone was seen once. The chain joins TRBV7-6 to TRBJ1-1; D possibly corresponds to TRBD1 (5 bases). CDR3 size: 14 residues. The germline V gene has CDR1 SGHVS and CDR2 FNYEAQ. Trimming pared 1 base from V and 7 bases from J, leaving 13 bases between. The CDR3 here is CASSLGSGTNEAFF. DNA of the CDR3: TGTGCCAGCAGCTTAGGATCCGGGACCAATGAAGCTTTCTTT.

The gene calls are TRBV9 and TRBJ2-2; maybe TRBD2 (6 bases). Germline assignment: CDR1 SGDLS and CDR2 YYNGEE. The CDR3 runs 16 residues. V was cut by 4 bases and J by 1 base, with 14 bases left in between. The CDR3 sequence: CASSTLNGGNTGELFF. Written as DNA, the CDR3 is TGTGCCAGCAGCACCCTCAACGGGGGGAACACCGGGGAGCTGTTTTTT.

This sequence joins TRBV28 and TRBJ2-1, with D perhaps TRBD2 (5 bases). V was clipped by 4 bases and J by 5 bases, with 12 bases between them. The CDR3 has 14 amino acids. The germline CDR1 and CDR2 sequences are MDHEN and SYDVKM. The CDR3: CASSSVSGDNEQFF. The CDR3 nucleotides read TGTGCCAGCAGTTCCGTCTCCGGGGACAATGAGCAGTTCTTC.

The chain couples TRBV19 to TRBJ1-5; TRBD1 might be the D (6 bases). Trimming shortened V by 7 bases and J by 2 bases, and 18 bases separated the two germline ends. CDR3 length: 16 residues. Germline V gives CDR1 LNHDA, CDR2 SQIVND (reference sequence). CDR3 region: CASTPVGGTGNQPQHF. In DNA, the CDR3 is TGTGCCAGTACCCCGGTGGGGGGCACAGGCAATCAGCCCCAGCATTTT. The full variable domain, in which reference TRBV19 and TRBJ1-5 provide the parts outside the CDR3, is DGGITQSPKYLFRKEGQNVTLSCEQNLNHDAMYWYRQDPGQGLRLIYYSQIVNDFQKGDIAEGYSVSREKKESFPLTVTSAQKNPTAFYLCASTPVGGTGNQPQHFGDGTRLSIL.

This clone appeared a single time. The CDR3 nucleotides read TGTGCCAGCAGCTTGGGGACTAGCGGGCCCTACGAGCAGTACTTC. This encodes CASSLGTSGPYEQYF. The V call is TRBV5-4, the J call TRBJ2-7; 11 bases match TRBD2. Germline CDR1 SGHNT, CDR2 YYREEE (reference sequence). The ends lost 0 bases at V and 2 bases at J; junction bases unmatched: 1. CDR3 length equals 15 residues. Full variable domain (outside the CDR3, taken from reference TRBV5-4 and TRBJ2-7): ETGVTQSPTHLIKTRGQQVTLRCSSQSGHNTVSWYQQALGQGPQFIFQYYREEENGRGNFPPRFSGLQFPNYSSELNVNALELDDSALYLCASSLGTSGPYEQYFGPGTRLTVT.

The rearrangement joins TRBV11-2 to TRBJ2-3; D uncertain. CDR3 length: 16 residues. Looked up from germline, CDR1 is SGHAT and CDR2 is FQNNGV. With 0 bases removed from V and 7 bases from J, the gap between germline ends came to 17 bases. The CDR3 bases are TGTGCCAGCAGCTTAGATAGTGGAAGGCCACCTTATACGCAGTATTTT. Residues: CASSLDSGRPPYTQYF.

Here the CDR3 DNA reads TGTGCCAGCAGGCTTCTGGGGACCGCCAACGTCCTGACTTTC. Its translation is CASRLLGTANVLTF. V usage is TRBV27 and J usage is TRBJ2-6, with D possibly being TRBD1 or TRBD2 (5 bases each). V lost 6 bases to trimming and J lost 7 bases, with 13 bases between them. Germline assignment: CDR1 MNHEY and CDR2 SMNVEV (reference sequence). This CDR3 comprises 14 residues. Drawing the rest from reference TRBV27 and TRBJ2-6, the complete variable domain is EAQVTQNPRYLITVTGKKLTVTCSQNMNHEYMSWYRQDPGLGLRQIYYSMNVEVTDKGDVPEGYKVSRKEKRNFPLILESPSPNQTSLYFCASRLLGTANVLTFGAGSRLTVL.

This chain connects TRBV11-2 to TRBJ2-2, with 10 bases fitting TRBD1. This CDR3 has 15 amino acids. The V segment lost 5 bases and the J segment 1 base; nucleotides outside the gene matches: 1. Per the germline V gene, CDR1 is SGHAT and CDR2 is FQNNGV. Written as DNA, the CDR3 is TGTGCCAGCAGCCGGGACAGGGGGAACACCGGGGAGCTGTTTTTT. As protein: CASSRDRGNTGELFF.

This chain uses TRBV25-1 with TRBJ2-3, with a weak D call TRBD1 (6 bases). The germline V gene encodes CDR1 MGHDK and CDR2 SYGVNS. V was cut by 1 base and J by 4 bases, with 15 bases left in between. The CDR3 runs to 16 residues. CDR3 coding DNA: TGTGCCAGCAGTGAATTTTCAGGGGATGAGGCAGATACGCAGTATTTT. This sequence encodes CASSEFSGDEADTQYF.

The CDR3 nucleotides are TGTGCCAGTAGTATAGCCCACTCGGGGCGGACCACCTACGAGCAGTACTTC. Translated: CASSIAHSGRTTYEQYF. The rearrangement uses TRBV19 and TRBJ2-7; D might be TRBD1 or TRBD2, each matching 5 bases. Germline V lookup: CDR1 LNHDA, CDR2 SQIVND (reference sequence). Trimming stripped 1 base from V and 2 bases from J, with 18 bases between. CDR3 length: 17 amino acids.

The V gene is TRBV18, the J gene TRBJ2-3; 7 bases line up with TRBD1. The V segment lost 4 bases and the J segment 0 bases; nucleotides outside the gene matches: 4. Germline V CDR1 and CDR2: KGHSH, LQKENI. The CDR3 totals 15 residues. CDR3: CASSQGQQSTDTQYF. The CDR3 region has the DNA TGTGCCAGCTCACAGGGACAGCAGAGCACAGATACGCAGTATTTT.

The V and J genes are TRBV11-2 and TRBJ2-7; the D gene is possibly TRBD2 (5 bases). Between the trimmed V and J ends, which lost 5 bases and 3 bases, there was a span of 17 bases. From germline, CDR1 is SGHAT and CDR2 FQNNGV. There are 15 residues in the CDR3. The CDR3 DNA follows: TGTGCCAGCAGCCGCCCCTTCAGCGGTTTCTACGAGCAGTACTTC. This encodes CASSRPFSGFYEQYF.

This chain joins TRBV28 and TRBJ1-2; D is undetermined. The germline V and J ends were trimmed by 8 bases and 1 base, with 20 bases remaining between them. Germline assignment: CDR1 MDHEN and CDR2 SYDVKM. The CDR3 has 16 amino acids. CDR3 nucleotide sequence: TGTGCCAGCCGCTCGCCCGGGAGCGGACTTAACTATGGCTACACCTTC. Amino acids: CASRSPGSGLNYGYTF.

V usage is TRBV5-5 and J usage is TRBJ2-5, with D hard to call. Trimming took 4 bases from V and 0 from J, leaving 16 bases between them. Germline loops: CDR1 SGHKS, CDR2 YYEKEE (reference sequence). The CDR3 spans 16 residues. CDR3 amino acids: CASSLRLQQYQETQYF. As DNA, the CDR3 is TGTGCCAGCAGCCTCCGATTACAGCAGTACCAAGAGACCCAGTACTTC.